These 9 T cell receptor beta chains share one sample of origin, sequenced in a study of blood T cell repertoires in COVID-19. Measured with immunoSEQ multiplex PCR; TCRdb has only the in-frame clones, and not every one. The data show 150,000 or so clones, 75% to 90% seen once. The specimen was peripheral blood. These receptors all come from a man aged 60 to 69 with COVID-19, enrolled during active disease.

V is TRBV5-1 and J is TRBJ2-5; D is possibly TRBD2 (5 bases). Looked up from germline, CDR1 is SGHRS and CDR2 is YFSETQ. V was pared by 1 base and J by 1 base, with 8 bases between. CDR3 size: 14 residues. CDR3 in amino acids: CASSLRGFQETQYF. As DNA, the CDR3 is TGCGCCAGCAGCTTGAGAGGGTTCCAAGAGACCCAGTACTTC.

The table lists this clone with a few counts. The V gene is TRBV25-1, the J gene TRBJ1-6; D not certain. Germline V gene data show CDR1 as MGHDK and CDR2 as SYGVNS. There are 15 residues in the CDR3. V lost 2 bases and J lost 0, with 5 bases in between. The CDR3 region is CASSEGSSYNSPLHF. CDR3 in DNA: TGTGCCAGCAGTGAAGGGAGCTCCTATAATTCACCCCTCCACTTT.

V and J are TRBV2 and TRBJ2-5, with a possible D match to TRBD2 (6 bases). The CDR3 contains 13 residues. Trimming stripped 8 bases from V and 1 base from J, with 11 bases between. Germline CDR1 reads SNHLY; CDR2 reads FYNNEI. The CDR3 DNA is TGTGCCAGCTCCAGGACTACCCAAGAGACCCAGTACTTC. Its translation is CASSRTTQETQYF.

This clone was seen a single time. The V call is TRBV5-4, the J call TRBJ2-5, with D perhaps TRBD1 (5 bases). Trimming removed 0 bases from V and 4 bases from J, with 10 bases in between. Germline-derived CDR1 and CDR2 are SGHNT and YYREEE (reference sequence). CDR3 length: 14 residues. CDR3 nucleotides: TGTGCCAGCAGCTTGGACCAGGGTGGAGAGACCCAGTACTTC. Its translation is CASSLDQGGETQYF.

The J gene is TRBJ2-3, the V gene TRBV9; D gene uncertain. The CDR3 has 15 amino acids. The germline V gene has CDR1 SGDLS and CDR2 YYNGEE. V was pared by 0 bases and J by 2 bases, with 10 bases between. CDR3 coding DNA: TGTGCCAGCAGCGTAGCACTCTCACTCACAGATACGCAGTATTTT. Its protein is CASSVALSLTDTQYF.

The chain is built from TRBV6-4 and TRBJ2-7; 7 bases line up with TRBD2. The CDR3 sequence is 14 residues long. V trimming: 0 bases; J trimming: 5 bases; junction bases outside the gene matches: 4. Germline V gives CDR1 MRHNA, CDR2 SNTAGT. CDR3 residues: CASSDSGGRDEQYF. The DNA of the CDR3 is TGTGCCAGCAGTGACTCAGGAGGGAGGGACGAGCAGTACTTC.

The rearrangement links TRBV7-9 to TRBJ2-1, with 8 nucleotides matching TRBD2. The V segment lost 5 bases and the J segment 4 bases; nucleotides outside the gene matches: 7. CDR3 size: 15 residues. CDR1 and CDR2 from the germline V gene are SEHNR and FQNEAQ (reference sequence). The CDR3: CASSPTGLEYNEQFF. CDR3 sequence (DNA): TGTGCCAGCAGCCCGACGGGACTAGAATACAATGAGCAGTTCTTC.

The chain employs TRBV30 and TRBJ1-1; 7 nucleotides agree with TRBD1. V gave up 0 bases and J gave up 4 bases; unmatched junction bases: 2. The length of the CDR3 is 13 residues. CDR1 GTSNPN and CDR2 SVGIG come from the germline V gene (reference sequence). The CDR3, as DNA: TGTGCCTGGAGTGTACAGGGGAGCACTGAAGCTTTCTTT. This sequence encodes CAWSVQGSTEAFF.

The chain has TRBV5-1 and TRBJ1-1; possibly TRBD1 for D (5 bases). CDR3 length: 16 amino acids. Germline V gene data show CDR1 as SGHRS and CDR2 as YFSETQ. V was clipped by 4 bases and J by 0 bases, with 16 bases between them. Here the CDR3 reads CASSLSTVNMNTEAFF. The CDR3 nucleotides read TGCGCCAGCAGCCTTTCGACAGTTAATATGAACACTGAAGCTTTCTTT.